This T cell receptor beta chain was found in a study of T-cell reconstitution after alpha-beta-depleted transplantation in children. CDR3 length: 13 amino acids. Trimming pared 4 bases from V and 3 bases from J, leaving 11 bases between. The germline V gene has CDR1 SGHRS and CDR2 YFSETQ. Library preparation (for TCRbeta) was performed with unique molecular identifiers. In TCRdb, the PCR reads were re-called with MiXCR into one record per CDR3 protein. The sample has around 580,000 distinct CDR3 sequences; 25% to 30% are singletons. The sequencing here drew on PBMCs, taken before TCRalphabeta/CD19-depleted stem cell transplant. The V gene is TRBV5-1, the J gene TRBJ2-7; maybe TRBD2 (6 bases). The sequence was obtained from a boy younger than two with Wiskott-Aldrich syndrome, due to receive a stem cell transplant. The DNA for the CDR3 is TGCGCCAGCAGCACGGAGGGTAACTACGAGCAGTACTTC. Its protein is CASSTEGNYEQYF.